Listed here is a single T cell receptor beta chain. Its antigen is undetermined. The diagnostic basis comprised clinical symptoms, serum thyroxine and TRAb, thyroid ultrasound and orbital computed tomography. From under 12 ml of fresh peripheral blood, PBMCs were isolated. The data stem from a study of T cells in Graves' hyperthyroidism and ophthalmopathy. The study, taken as a whole, reports: Most thyroid clonotypes that were expanded above 0.001 also turned up in blood. Patients with ophthalmopathy were separated from those with stable hyperthyroidism by a 13 V-J model.

The CDR3 runs 15 residues. Trimming took 1 base from V and 7 from J, leaving 14 bases between them. CDR1 and CDR2 from the germline V gene are MDHEN and SYDVKM. Researchers took RNA transcripts and amplified the TCR beta CDR3 regions from them. The HTBI set primed first-round TCR CDR3 RT-PCR. TCRdb redid the calling of the multiplex PCR reads with MiXCR, one entry per CDR3 protein. The table shows more than 650,000 distinct CDR3 sequences, with 12% to 15% occurring only once. V and J are TRBV28 and TRBJ2-1, with D possibly being TRBD1 (6 bases). The sample consisted of blood. The source of this sequence is a woman aged 18-29 years with Graves' hyperthyroidism. CDR3 sequence: CASSLLGPGENEQFF. The DNA for the CDR3 is TGTGCCAGCAGTTTATTGGGGCCAGGGGAGAATGAGCAGTTCTTC.